The rows below give T cell receptor beta chains drawn from one sample of a study of T cell repertoires in cytomegalovirus infection. TCRdb re-called the reads with MiXCR, one entry per CDR3 protein. The sample lists hundreds of thousands of distinct CDR3 sequences, about 33% occurring once. Which antigens these TCRs recognize remains unknown. The specimen comprised cultured CD8+ T cells from PBMCs, sampled from culture after CMV antigen stimulation. The origin of the receptors is a human donor in good health (CMV status not recorded). Some clones in this sample may be carry-over from other donors' samples. Each CDR3 is given with its conserved first and last residue. The D gene is left open where the match is weak. Not all rows give a size; the values are once, few, many and, for expanded clones, a class.

V	J	D	size	DNA	CDR3
TRBV2	TRBJ2-5	-	many	TGTGCCAGCAGTGAGGTGGCCGCGGGAGAGACCCAGTACTTC	CASSEVAAGETQYF
TRBV15	TRBJ2-7	-	few	TGTGCCACCAGCAGCAAGGGACTCCAGTACTTC	CATSSKGLQYF
TRBV5-5	TRBJ1-6	-	-	TGTGCCAGCAGCTTGGAAGGGTCTGGTTCTAATTCACCCCTCTACTTT	CASSLEGSGSNSPLYF
TRBV5-1	TRBJ2-3	TRBD1	-	TGCGCCAGCACCCCGGGACAGGGGTTAGATACGCAGTATTTT	CASTPGQGLDTQYF
TRBV6-5	TRBJ1-2	-	-	TGTGCCAGCAGTTACACGAACAGGGAGGGCTACACCTTC	CASSYTNREGYTF
TRBV7-9	TRBJ2-7	-	-	TGTGCCAGCAGCTTAGCGATGTTCCACGAGCAGTACTTC	CASSLAMFHEQYF
TRBV19	TRBJ2-2	-	-	TGTGCCAGTACCGCGAAGATCAGAGGTACCGGGGAGCTGTTTTTT	CASTAKIRGTGELFF
TRBV10-3	TRBJ2-1	TRBD2	few	TGTGCCATCAGTGAGTCAAAGGGGACTAGCGAGAGCTCCTACAATGAGCAGTTCTTC	CAISESKGTSESSYNEQFF
TRBV4-1	TRBJ1-1	-	few	TGCGCCAGCAGCCAAGGACCCAGGGTTGGTGAAGCTTTCTTT	CASSQGPRVGEAFF
TRBV4-2	TRBJ2-3	-	few	TGTGCCAGCAGCCAACTGTGGAGATCCACAGATACGCAGTATTTT	CASSQLWRSTDTQYF
TRBV28	TRBJ2-2	-	few	TGTGCCAGCAGTTTCTTCTCGATGACAGCGACCGGGGAGCTGTTTTTT	CASSFFSMTATGELFF
TRBV12-3/TRBV12-4	TRBJ2-1	TRBD1	-	TGTGCCAGCAGTAAACCCGGACAGGGACTGTACAATGAGCAGTTCTTC	CASSKPGQGLYNEQFF
TRBV11-2	TRBJ2-2	-	-	TGTGCCAGCAGCTTAAGCGCTCAAAACACCGGGGAGCTGTTTTTT	CASSLSAQNTGELFF
TRBV5-1	TRBJ2-7	-	-	TGCGCCTGCAGCTTGGCAGCCGCCTACGAGCAGTACTTC	CACSLAAAYEQYF
TRBV4-3	TRBJ2-2	-	-	TGCGCCAGCAGCCAAGCCGGGGCTTCCCCCACCGGGGAGCTGTTTTTT	CASSQAGASPTGELFF
TRBV19	TRBJ1-5	-	-	TGTGCCAGTAGTATATCGGTGAGTGGCAATCAGCCCCAGCATTTT	CASSISVSGNQPQHF
TRBV19	TRBJ1-1	TRBD1	many	TGTGCCAGTAGTCACCCTCGGACAGGGAACACTGAAGCTTTCTTT	CASSHPRTGNTEAFF
TRBV12-3/TRBV12-4	TRBJ1-5	-	many	TGTGCCAGCAGTTTTAACGTATTAGGACAGTATAGCAATCAGCCCCAGCATTTT	CASSFNVLGQYSNQPQHF
TRBV2	TRBJ1-5	TRBD1	few	TGTGCCAGCAGTGACCCGACAGGGGCCCAGCATTTAGCCCAGCATTTT	CASSDPTGAQHLAQHF
TRBV29-1	TRBJ2-7	-	-	TGCAGCGTTGAAGCCCCGGATTCGATTAGCACTTACGAGCAGTACTTC	CSVEAPDSISTYEQYF
TRBV7-9	TRBJ2-1	TRBD1	few	TGTGCCAGCAGCTTAGAAAGAGGGACAGGGTCCTACAATGAGCAGTTCTTC	CASSLERGTGSYNEQFF
TRBV4-2	TRBJ2-1	TRBD1	-	TGTGCCAGCAGCCCCGACAGGGGGCTTCTTATGGATGAGCAGTTCTTC	CASSPDRGLLMDEQFF
TRBV4-1	TRBJ2-1	-	-	TGCGCCAGCAGCCAAGGGGGGGGGCTCGACAATGAGCAGTTCTTC	CASSQGGGLDNEQFF
TRBV2	TRBJ2-5	TRBD2	-	TGTGCCAGCAGTGAAACTAGCGGGGGGGCACAAGAGACCCAGTACTTC	CASSETSGGAQETQYF
TRBV5-8	TRBJ2-6	TRBD2	few	TGTGCCAGCAGCTTCCCAGGTCGGGGGGTGACTGGGGCCAACGTCCTGACTTTC	CASSFPGRGVTGANVLTF
TRBV10-3	TRBJ2-2	-	few	TGTGCCATCCTGGACATTTTAACGAACACCGGGGAGCTGTTTTTT	CAILDILTNTGELFF
TRBV9	TRBJ1-1	-	-	TGTGCCAGCAGCGCTCACTCAAGGACAGTAACGGACACTGAAGCTTTCTTT	CASSAHSRTVTDTEAFF
TRBV4-1	TRBJ1-6	TRBD1	few	TGCGCCAGCAGCCAAGCTGTAACAGGGGATTCACCCCTCCACTTT	CASSQAVTGDSPLHF
TRBV19	TRBJ1-6	-	-	TGTGCCAGTAGTATTTATACCAACTATAATTCACCCCTCCACTTT	CASSIYTNYNSPLHF
TRBV2	TRBJ2-3	TRBD2	few	TGTGCCAGCAGTTCCGGACTAGCGGGGTTCACAGATACGCAGTATTTT	CASSSGLAGFTDTQYF
TRBV6-2/TRBV6-3	TRBJ2-1	-	-	TGTGCCAGCAGTCCTAGGGGCAGATCGAGGGGAGGCTACAATGAGCAGTTCTTC	CASSPRGRSRGGYNEQFF
TRBV10-2	TRBJ1-5	TRBD1	-	TGCGCCAGCAGTGACCACGGGACAGGGGAAAGTTGGCCCCAGCATTTT	CASSDHGTGESWPQHF
TRBV6-2/TRBV6-3	TRBJ2-2	-	-	TGTGCCAGCAGCGCCGACAGCGGGGAGCTGTTTTTT	CASSADSGELFF
TRBV7-9	TRBJ1-2	TRBD1	-	TGTGCCAGCAGGACGGTCGGGACAGGGGATGGCTATGGCTACACCTTC	CASRTVGTGDGYGYTF
TRBV6-1	TRBJ2-7	-	-	TGTGCCAGCAGTGACTTTGACGTGGGGACAACCTACGAGCAGTACTTC	CASSDFDVGTTYEQYF
TRBV12-3/TRBV12-4	TRBJ1-2	-	few	TGTGCCAGCCTGACCACAGGGACCCACTATGGCTACACCTTC	CASLTTGTHYGYTF
TRBV7-3	TRBJ1-2	-	once	TGTGCCAGCGGCACCGCGGAATTACGGATCTATAACTACACCTTC	CASGTAELRIYNYTF
TRBV13	TRBJ1-1	-	-	TGTGCCAGCAGCTTAGGGCCGTCAGAGGACATGAACACTGAAGCTTTCTTT	CASSLGPSEDMNTEAFF
TRBV5-1	TRBJ2-3	-	many	TGCGCCAGCAGCGCCCTCGAGGTAGTGGCAGATACGCAGTATTTT	CASSALEVVADTQYF
TRBV6-2/TRBV6-3	TRBJ2-1	TRBD2	-	TGTGCCAGCATCCCCCTCGGCGGGGGGACGAACAATGAGCAGTTCTTC	CASIPLGGGTNNEQFF
TRBV7-9	TRBJ1-3	-	-	TGTGCCAGCAGCTCCCCTGGACACCTCTCTGGAAACACCATATATTTT	CASSSPGHLSGNTIYF
TRBV14	TRBJ1-1	-	-	TGTGCCAGCAGCCAAGGGGGTTGGAGCACTGAAGCTTTCTTT	CASSQGGWSTEAFF
TRBV4-1	TRBJ2-4	-	-	TGCGCCAGCAGCGAGGGACACGTAGCCAAAAACATTCAGTACTTC	CASSEGHVAKNIQYF
TRBV7-9	TRBJ1-4	-	-	TGTGCCAGCAGGGGGGGACAAGCTAATGAAAAACTGTTTTTT	CASRGGQANEKLFF
TRBV7-9	TRBJ1-4	-	-	TGTGCCAGCATCTTAGCGCTCCGATCTGCAACTAATGAAAAACTGTTTTTT	CASILALRSATNEKLFF